A single sample gave rise to the 30 T cell receptor beta chains below, sequenced in a study of cytomegalovirus exposure and HLA in healthy donors. Primers included in the PCR were 60 Vbeta and 13 Jbeta primers. Here immunoSEQ multiplex PCR was the method, and the copy in TCRdb shows in-frame clones only, minus some. Of some 100,000 clones listed, 76% were seen once; the top ten hold about 4%. Material: PBMCs. Receptors were obtained from a man aged 35-49 years in good health and CMV-seronegative.

The rearrangement uses TRBV6-5 and TRBJ1-6; D unresolved. Between the trimmed V and J ends, which lost 0 bases and 10 bases, there was a span of 13 bases. Germline CDR1 and CDR2: MNHEY and SVGAGI. This CDR3 comprises 15 residues. The CDR3 sequence: CASSYSPFRGSPLHF. The CDR3 DNA is TGTGCCAGCAGTTACTCGCCCTTTAGAGGATCACCCCTCCACTTT.

The chain carries TRBV4-3 and TRBJ2-3, with 9 positions matching TRBD1. The CDR3 totals 20 residues. V was pared by 0 bases and J by 3 bases, with 16 bases of the junction left unmatched. CDR1 and CDR2 (germline): LGHNA, YSLEER. CDR3 bases: TGCGCCAGCAGCCAAGATCTCATTTTGGGGCCGGGACAGGGTACAGATACGCAGTATTTT. This gives the protein CASSQDLILGPGQGTDTQYF.

The chain couples TRBV5-5 to TRBJ2-5; the match to TRBD1 covers 7 bases. The J call could be wrong; TRBJ2-7 is a better fit for the DNA end. The length of the CDR3 is 14 residues. Germline assignment: CDR1 SGHKS and CDR2 YYEKEE (reference sequence). DNA for the CDR3: TGTGCCAGCAGCTTGGACAGGGGTACCTACGAGCAGTACTTC. Translating it yields CASSLDRGTYEQYF.

The chain couples TRBV30 to TRBJ1-1; the D gene is possibly TRBD1 (5 bases). V was shortened by 4 bases and J by 1 base, with 7 bases between the two germline ends. The germline V gene encodes CDR1 GTSNPN and CDR2 SVGIG (reference sequence). This CDR3 comprises 12 residues. DNA for the CDR3: TGTGCCTGGACGGACACGAACACTGAAGCTTTCTTT. This encodes CAWTDTNTEAFF.

The chain couples TRBV6-1 to TRBJ1-2; weak D call: TRBD1 (6 bases). Germline V gene sequence: CDR1 MNHNS, CDR2 SASEGT. V shed 2 bases and J shed 3 bases, with 13 bases lying between them. There are 15 residues in the CDR3. The CDR3 protein is CASSEPGGPDYGYTF. As DNA, the CDR3 is TGTGCCAGCAGTGAACCGGGGGGCCCTGACTATGGCTACACCTTC.

The chain uses TRBV6-1 and TRBJ1-2; the D is unclear. The CDR3 consists of 14 residues. The ends were cut back, 6 bases at V and 0 bases at J, with 11 bases in the middle. Per germline, CDR1 MNHNS and CDR2 SASEGT. The CDR3 loop reads CASRAGRANYGYTF. The CDR3 nucleotides read TGTGCCAGCAGGGCAGGCCGAGCTAACTATGGCTACACCTTC.

This clone appeared once. The rearrangement joins TRBV9 to TRBJ1-1, with unresolved D. The CDR3 is made up of 14 amino acids. The V end was cut by 4 bases, the J end by 4 bases, with 14 bases between. Germline CDR1 reads SGDLS; CDR2 reads YYNGEE. The CDR3 here is CASSLRALGTEAFF. CDR3 nucleotide sequence: TGTGCCAGCAGCTTGCGGGCCCTGGGCACTGAAGCTTTCTTT.

This sequence joins TRBV10-3 and TRBJ2-1; D is ambiguous. Deletions cut 4 bases from V and 4 bases from J, with 8 bases between. The CDR3 loop spans 13 amino acids. The V gene's germline CDR1 is ENHRY and CDR2 SYGVKD. CDR3 nucleotide sequence: TGTGCCATCAGTGGTGGCACATACAATGAGCAGTTCTTC. Encoded protein: CAISGGTYNEQFF.

This clone was seen a handful of times. The rearrangement joins TRBV11-3 to TRBJ2-1; 13 bases agree with TRBD2. Germline trimming cut 4 bases from V and 7 bases from J; bases unmatched to any gene: 4. Looked up from germline, CDR1 is SGHNT and CDR2 is YENEEA. This CDR3 is 15 amino acids long. The CDR3 spells CASSSGTSGVNEQFF. CDR3 nucleotides: TGTGCCAGCAGCTCCGGGACTAGCGGGGTTAATGAGCAGTTCTTC.

The J gene is TRBJ1-1, the V gene TRBV4-2; TRBD1 matches at 7 bases. Germline CDR1 is LGHNA and CDR2 is YNFKEQ. J was trimmed by 0 bases and V by 0 bases; bases with no gene match: 4. The CDR3 runs to 16 residues. CDR3: CASSQDRGQLNTEAFF. CDR3 in DNA: TGTGCCAGCAGCCAAGATAGGGGACAGCTGAACACTGAAGCTTTCTTT.

J is TRBJ1-1 and V is TRBV7-9, with no clear D. The CDR3 has 15 amino acids. Trimming took off 1 base at V and 0 bases at J, with 9 bases between the two ends. Germline lookup yields CDR1 SEHNR and CDR2 FQNEAQ (reference sequence). In DNA form, the CDR3 reads TGTGCCAGCAGCTTAGGTCGGAGCTTGAACACTGAAGCTTTCTTT. Translation: CASSLGRSLNTEAFF.

The rearrangement uses TRBV6-1 and TRBJ1-5; 9 bases are shared with TRBD1. With 7 bases clipped from V and 6 bases from J, the junction kept 7 bases outside the gene matches. Germline V gene data show CDR1 as MNHNS and CDR2 as SASEGT. This CDR3 spans 14 amino acids. The CDR3 sequence is CASITTGGGQPQHF. DNA for the CDR3: TGTGCCAGCATTACCACAGGGGGCGGTCAGCCCCAGCATTTT.

The V gene is TRBV4-1, the J gene TRBJ2-1; 10 bases line up with TRBD1. This CDR3 spans 17 amino acids. Germline trimming cut 1 base from V and 7 bases from J; bases unmatched to any gene: 10. Germline V CDR1 and CDR2: MGHRA, YSYEKL. CDR3 in amino acids: CASSQGGGQGGRNEQFF. As DNA, the CDR3 is TGCGCCAGCAGCCAAGGCGGCGGACAGGGGGGGAGAAATGAGCAGTTCTTC.

V and J are TRBV5-1 and TRBJ1-4; 7 positions match TRBD1. From germline, CDR1 is SGHRS and CDR2 YFSETQ. The ends lost 4 bases at V and 3 bases at J; junction bases unmatched: 3. The CDR3 sequence is 14 residues long. The CDR3 sequence: CASSETGSNEKLFF. Here the CDR3 DNA reads TGCGCCAGCAGCGAGACAGGGTCTAATGAAAAACTGTTTTTT.

In its sample, this clone was seen many times. This chain joins TRBV28 and TRBJ2-1; D gene uncertain. The CDR3 covers 12 residues. The V gene's germline CDR1 is MDHEN and CDR2 SYDVKM. V shed 1 base and J shed 6 bases, with 4 bases lying between them. The CDR3 DNA is TGTGCCAGCAGTTTATTGAGCAATGAGCAGTTCTTC. Translated, it gives CASSLLSNEQFF.

This rearrangement joins TRBV27 to TRBJ2-7, with D perhaps TRBD1 (6 bases). The CDR3 sequence is 13 residues long. Looked up from germline, CDR1 is MNHEY and CDR2 is SMNVEV (reference sequence). The V gene lost 6 bases and the J gene lost 3 bases, with 12 bases spanning the gap. CDR3 amino acids: CASRPGVVYEQYF. The DNA of the CDR3 is TGTGCCAGCAGACCAGGGGTCGTCTACGAGCAGTACTTC.

This clone was seen a few times. This chain joins TRBV6-5 and TRBJ1-4; the D gene is possibly TRBD1 (5 bases). Per the germline V gene, CDR1 is MNHEY and CDR2 is SVGAGI. The CDR3 runs to 14 residues. V lost 7 bases, J lost 5 bases, and 14 bases lay in between. DNA of the CDR3: TGTGCCAGCACCTCCCCAGGGAAAAATGAAAAACTGTTTTTT. Translated: CASTSPGKNEKLFF.

This clone was detected only once. The V gene is TRBV4-2, the J gene TRBJ2-7; TRBD1 might be the D (5 bases). CDR3 size: 14 residues. Trimming cost V 0 bases and J 6 bases, with 12 bases left between them. CDR1 is LGHNA, CDR2 YNFKEQ, per germline. The chain's CDR3 is CASSQDPTGTEQYF. CDR3 DNA: TGTGCCAGCAGCCAAGATCCTACAGGCACCGAGCAGTACTTC.

The table lists this clone with a few counts. This sequence joins TRBV5-8 and TRBJ1-2, with 7 nucleotides matching TRBD1. V shed 7 bases, J shed 1 base, and the junction held 10 bases outside the gene matches. Germline V gene sequence: CDR1 SGHTS, CDR2 YDEGEE. The CDR3 contains 15 residues. The CDR3 loop reads CASSRSGTVNYGYTF. The CDR3 nucleotides read TGTGCCAGCTCCCGTTCCGGGACAGTTAACTATGGCTACACCTTC.

In nucleotides, the CDR3 is TGTGCCAGCAGCCAGGGGCAGGGCCATGGCTATGGCTACACCTTC. Its protein is CASSQGQGHGYGYTF. The rearrangement links TRBV11-2 to TRBJ1-2; D possibly corresponds to TRBD1 (6 bases). V shed 5 bases and J shed 4 bases, with 17 bases lying between them. CDR3 length equals 15 residues. CDR1 SGHAT and CDR2 FQNNGV come from the germline V gene.

The genes are TRBV10-2 and TRBJ2-2, with 10 nucleotides matching TRBD2. This CDR3 has 15 residues. With V trimmed by 8 bases and J by 0 bases, 3 bases remained unmatched. Per the germline V gene, CDR1 is WSHSY and CDR2 is SAAADI. The CDR3 region has the DNA TGCGCCAGCGTAGCGGGGGGCCCGAACACCGGGGAGCTGTTTTTT. This translates into CASVAGGPNTGELFF.

This chain connects TRBV21-1 to TRBJ2-7; the D call TRBD1 from the table was never checked on the DNA. TRBV21-1 is a listed pseudogene. The CDR3 runs to 18 residues. The CDR3 sequence is CASSEGRQGAICSYEQYV. Here the CDR3 DNA reads TGTGCCAGCAGCGAAGGACGGCAGGGGGCCATTTGTTCCTACGAGCAGTACGTC.

This clone was seen only a few times. The V call is TRBV7-7, the J call TRBJ2-1; no reliable D call. This CDR3 comprises 11 residues. Germline assignment: CDR1 SSHAT and CDR2 FNYEAQ (reference sequence). CDR3 amino acids: CAIRVANEQFF. CDR3 bases: TGTGCTATCCGGGTTGCAAATGAGCAGTTCTTC.

This clone was seen once. The chain recombines TRBV5-1 with TRBJ2-2; 9 nucleotides line up with TRBD1. Trimming at V came to 4 bases and at J to 5 bases, leaving 12 bases not matched to a gene. The CDR3 has 17 amino acids. Germline lookup yields CDR1 SGHRS and CDR2 YFSETQ. CDR3 bases: TGCGCCAGCAGCGGGGCCGGGACAGGGTCTATGACCGGGGAGCTGTTTTTT. Its translation is CASSGAGTGSMTGELFF.

The gene calls are TRBV23-1 and TRBJ2-7; 9 nucleotides agree with TRBD1. TRBV23-1 counts as an open reading frame of uncertain function. There are 16 residues in the CDR3. The junction had 14 bases not matched to a gene; V was cut back by 8 bases and J by 3 bases. The CDR3 DNA follows: TGCGCCAGCCCACATACGCCGAAGACAGGGGGCTACGAGCAGTACGTC. It yields the protein CASPHTPKTGGYEQYV.

This chain joins TRBV5-1 and TRBJ1-6; D ambiguous. V lost 0 bases, J lost 9 bases, and 7 bases lay in between. This CDR3 is built from 13 residues. From germline, CDR1 is SGHRS and CDR2 YFSETQ. CDR3: CASSLVVLSPLHF. CDR3 sequence (DNA): TGCGCCAGCAGCTTGGTAGTCCTTTCACCCCTCCACTTT.

J is TRBJ1-3 and V is TRBV2; 8 bases fit TRBD1. The trim removed 5 bases at V and 0 bases at J, leaving 9 bases unmatched. Germline V lookup: CDR1 SNHLY, CDR2 FYNNEI. The CDR3 has 17 amino acids. This chain's CDR3 is CASSQNRDRSSGNTIYF. CDR3 in DNA: TGTGCCAGCAGTCAAAACCGGGACAGGAGCTCTGGAAACACCATATATTTT. Full variable domain (outside the CDR3, taken from reference TRBV2 and TRBJ1-3): EPEVTQTPSHQVTQMGQEVILRCVPISNHLYFYWYRQILGQKVEFLVSFYNNEISEKSEIFDDQFSVERPDGSNFTLKIRSTKLEDSAMYFCASSQNRDRSSGNTIYFGEGSWLTVV.

This sequence joins TRBV6-4 and TRBJ2-3; 8 nucleotides align to TRBD1. Germline V gives CDR1 MRHNA, CDR2 SNTAGT. This CDR3 has 15 residues. J was trimmed by 4 bases and V by 3 bases; bases with no gene match: 6. The CDR3 is CASSEGQGAADTQYF. In nucleotides, the CDR3 is TGTGCCAGCAGTGAGGGTCAGGGGGCGGCAGATACGCAGTATTTT.

This chain links TRBV6-1 with TRBJ2-2; D remains unclear. The CDR3 extends over 13 amino acids. Germline CDR1 reads MNHNS; CDR2 reads SASEGT. Deletions cut 4 bases from V and 3 bases from J, with 6 bases between. The CDR3 DNA reads TGTGCCAGCAGTGGAGTCTACACCGGGGAGCTGTTTTTT. Translation gives CASSGVYTGELFF.

This clone appeared a few times. The V and J genes are TRBV5-1 and TRBJ1-4; TRBD1 agrees at 9 bases. With 4 bases clipped from V and 8 bases from J, the junction kept 6 bases outside the gene matches. This CDR3 comprises 14 residues. CDR1 and CDR2 (germline): SGHRS, YFSETQ. The CDR3 is CASSPDRGDEKLFF. CDR3 DNA: TGCGCCAGCAGCCCCGACAGGGGGGACGAAAAACTGTTTTTT.